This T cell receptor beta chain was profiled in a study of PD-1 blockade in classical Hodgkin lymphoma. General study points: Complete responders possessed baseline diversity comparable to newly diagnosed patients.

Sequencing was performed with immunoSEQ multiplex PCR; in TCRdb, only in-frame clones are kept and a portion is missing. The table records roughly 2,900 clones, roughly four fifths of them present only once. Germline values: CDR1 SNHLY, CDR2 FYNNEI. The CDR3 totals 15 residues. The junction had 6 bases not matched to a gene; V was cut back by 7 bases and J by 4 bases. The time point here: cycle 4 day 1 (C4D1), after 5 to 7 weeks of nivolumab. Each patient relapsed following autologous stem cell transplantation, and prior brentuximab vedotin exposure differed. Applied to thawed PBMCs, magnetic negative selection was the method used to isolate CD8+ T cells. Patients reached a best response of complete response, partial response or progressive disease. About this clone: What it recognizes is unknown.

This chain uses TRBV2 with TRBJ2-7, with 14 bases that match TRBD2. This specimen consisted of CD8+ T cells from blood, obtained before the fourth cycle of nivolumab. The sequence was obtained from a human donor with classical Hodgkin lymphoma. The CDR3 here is CASTGTSGSWYEQYF. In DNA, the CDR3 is TGTGCCAGCACCGGGACTAGCGGGAGTTGGTACGAGCAGTACTTC.